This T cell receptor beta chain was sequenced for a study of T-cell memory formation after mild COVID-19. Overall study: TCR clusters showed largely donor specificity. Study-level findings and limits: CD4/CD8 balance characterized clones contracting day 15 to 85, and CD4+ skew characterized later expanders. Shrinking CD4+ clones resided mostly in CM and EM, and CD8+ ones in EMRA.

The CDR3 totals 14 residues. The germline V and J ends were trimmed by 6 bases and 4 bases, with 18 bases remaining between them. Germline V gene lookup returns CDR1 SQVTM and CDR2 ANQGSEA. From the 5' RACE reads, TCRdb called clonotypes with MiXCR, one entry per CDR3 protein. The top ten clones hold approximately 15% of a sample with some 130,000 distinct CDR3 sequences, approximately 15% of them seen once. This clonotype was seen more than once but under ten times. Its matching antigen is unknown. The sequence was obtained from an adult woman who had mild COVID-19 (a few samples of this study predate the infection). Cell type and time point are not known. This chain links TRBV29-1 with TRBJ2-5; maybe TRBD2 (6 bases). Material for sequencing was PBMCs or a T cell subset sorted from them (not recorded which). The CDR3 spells CSVLPGLARETQYF. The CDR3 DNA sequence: TGCAGCGTCCTTCCGGGACTGGCCCGAGAGACCCAGTACTTC. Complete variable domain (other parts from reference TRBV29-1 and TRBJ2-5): SAVISQKPSRDICQRGTSLTIQCQVDSQVTMMFWYRQQPGQSLTLIATANQGSEATYESGFVIDKFPISRPNLTFSTLTVSNMSPEDSSIYLCSVLPGLARETQYFGPGTRLLVL.